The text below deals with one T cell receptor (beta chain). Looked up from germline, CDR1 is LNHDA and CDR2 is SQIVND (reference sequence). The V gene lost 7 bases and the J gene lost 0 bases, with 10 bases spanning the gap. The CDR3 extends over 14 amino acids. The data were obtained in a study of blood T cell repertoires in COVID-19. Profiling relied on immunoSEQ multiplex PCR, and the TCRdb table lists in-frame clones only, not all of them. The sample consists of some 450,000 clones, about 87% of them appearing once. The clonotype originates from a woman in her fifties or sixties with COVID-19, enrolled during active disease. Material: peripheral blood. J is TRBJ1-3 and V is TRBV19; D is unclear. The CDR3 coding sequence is TGTGCCAGTACCCCTGACACCTCTGGAAACACCATATATTTT. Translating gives CASTPDTSGNTIYF. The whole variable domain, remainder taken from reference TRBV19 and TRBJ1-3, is DGGITQSPKYLFRKEGQNVTLSCEQNLNHDAMYWYRQDPGQGLRLIYYSQIVNDFQKGDIAEGYSVSREKKESFPLTVTSAQKNPTAFYLCASTPDTSGNTIYFGEGSWLTVV.